The 24 T cell receptor beta chains below all came from one sample that was sequenced in a study of blood T cell repertoires in COVID-19 (dated by TCRdb to about 2020). The protocol used for the library was the immunoSEQ multiplex PCR assay. Entries here come from immuneACCESS through TCRdb and include only in-frame sequences with V and J called. Some clones fail to appear in such tables; in the studies checked, an unresolved V gene covers under half of the shortfall, and the cause of the remainder is unknown. Recorded for this sample are approximately 50,000 clones; 92% of them occurred a single time. Together, the top ten hold 4.6% of the sample. The source material was peripheral blood. The receptors were sampled from a man aged 50-59 years with active COVID-19.

This chain connects TRBV5-4 to TRBJ2-1; 9 nucleotides agree with TRBD2. CDR1 is SGHNT, CDR2 YYREEE, per germline (reference sequence). J gave up 7 bases and V 5 bases, and 7 bases lay outside the gene matches. The CDR3 is 14 amino acids. CDR3 residues: CASSSGLARNEQFF. Written as DNA, the CDR3 is TGTGCCAGCAGTTCCGGACTAGCGCGGAATGAGCAGTTCTTC. Full variable domain (remainder filled in from reference TRBV5-4 and TRBJ2-1): ETGVTQSPTHLIKTRGQQVTLRCSSQSGHNTVSWYQQALGQGPQFIFQYYREEENGRGNFPPRFSGLQFPNYSSELNVNALELDDSALYLCASSSGLARNEQFFGPGTRLTVL.

The chain couples TRBV28 to TRBJ1-6; D not resolved. The CDR3 loop spans 14 amino acids. V shed 3 bases and J shed 6 bases, with 9 bases lying between them. CDR1 MDHEN and CDR2 SYDVKM come from the germline V gene. The CDR3 sequence: CASSLRQTNSPLHF. For the CDR3, the DNA is TGTGCCAGCAGTTTGAGACAAACTAATTCACCCCTCCACTTT. The variable domain in full, with the rest retrieved from reference TRBV28 and TRBJ1-6, is DVKVTQSSRYLVKRTGEKVFLECVQDMDHENMFWYRQDPGLGLRLIYFSYDVKMKEKGDIPEGYSVSREKKERFSLILESASTNQTSMYLCASSLRQTNSPLHFGNGTRLTVT.

The rearrangement joins TRBV7-9 to TRBJ2-1; 9 bases match TRBD2. CDR3 length equals 16 residues. Germline lookup yields CDR1 SEHNR and CDR2 FQNEAQ (reference sequence). With V trimmed by 0 bases and J by 8 bases, 8 bases remained unmatched. The CDR3, as DNA: TGTGCCAGCAGCTTAGCGCTAGCGGGACGGAGGGATGAGCAGTTCTTC. This encodes CASSLALAGRRDEQFF.

With regard to this clone: A read error may account for a junction end that differs from germline. The CDR3 loop reads CASTTGTRTDF. In nucleotides, the CDR3 is TGTGCCAGCACCACTGGGACTCGCACCGACTTC. This chain uses TRBV12-3 or TRBV12-4 with TRBJ2-4, with a tentative D call TRBD2 (6 bases). The CDR3 spans 11 residues.

The rearrangement links TRBV12-5 to TRBJ1-1; no reliable D call. Germline CDR1 is LGHNT and CDR2 is FRNRAP. Trimming cost V 2 bases and J 5 bases, with 24 bases left between them. This CDR3 comprises 18 residues. For the CDR3, the DNA is TGTGCTAGTGGTTTGAAGGGCTCAATTTCAACGGGCGGGACTGAAGCTTTCTTT. It translates to CASGLKGSISTGGTEAFF. Together with reference TRBV12-5 and TRBJ1-1, the CDR3 gives the full variable domain: DARVTQTPRHKVTEMGQEVTMRCQPILGHNTVFWYRQTMMQGLELLAYFRNRAPLDDSGMPKDRFSAEMPDATLATLKIQPSEPRDSAVYFCASGLKGSISTGGTEAFFGQGTRLTVV.

The chain uses TRBV10-3 and TRBJ2-3, with 8 nucleotides matching TRBD2. The V gene end was trimmed by 8 bases and the J gene end by 4 bases; junction bases not matched to a gene: 8. The CDR3 is 14 amino acids. Germline V gene sequence: CDR1 ENHRY, CDR2 SYGVKD. The CDR3 here is CAISSGRGADTQYF. For the CDR3, the DNA is TGTGCCATCTCCAGCGGGAGAGGTGCAGATACGCAGTATTTT.

V is TRBV5-1 and J is TRBJ2-2; TRBD1 matches 10 bases. J gave up 5 bases and V 7 bases, and 11 bases lay outside the gene matches. CDR1 and CDR2 (germline): SGHRS, YFSETQ. CDR3 length: 16 residues. CDR3 bases: TGCGCCAGCCATTCCCAGGGACAGGGGATGACCGGGGAGCTGTTTTTT. As protein: CASHSQGQGMTGELFF. Combining the CDR3 with reference TRBV5-1 and TRBJ2-2 gives the whole variable domain KAGVTQTPRYLIKTRGQQVTLSCSPISGHRSVSWYQQTPGQGLQFLFEYFSETQRNKGNFPGRFSGRQFSNSRSEMNVSTLELGDSALYLCASHSQGQGMTGELFFGEGSRLTVL.

This rearrangement joins TRBV5-8 to TRBJ1-5; D might be TRBD1 (5 bases). The CDR3 runs to 15 residues. V gave up 4 bases and J gave up 0 bases, with 11 bases separating them. Germline V gene lookup returns CDR1 SGHTS and CDR2 YDEGEE. CDR3 amino acids: CASSMTVYSNQPQHF. CDR3 DNA: TGTGCCAGCAGCATGACAGTCTATAGCAATCAGCCCCAGCATTTT.

In regard to this clone: Other DNA sequences in the same sample also yield this CDR3. This chain connects TRBV11-3 to TRBJ1-6, with 8 positions matching TRBD1. V was clipped by 1 base and J by 7 bases; unmatched bases: 3. The CDR3 sequence is 15 residues long. Germline V CDR1 and CDR2: SGHNT, YENEEA. In DNA, the CDR3 is TGTGCCAGCAGCTTAGCGCCAGGGGGCAATTCACCCCTCCACTTT. Amino acids: CASSLAPGGNSPLHF.

The V and J genes are TRBV5-5 and TRBJ2-1; tentative D call: TRBD2 (5 bases). The length of the CDR3 is 15 residues. With 4 bases removed from V and 4 bases from J, the gap between germline ends came to 15 bases. CDR1 is SGHKS, CDR2 YYEKEE, per germline (reference sequence). This CDR3 is CASSPVQRPYNEQFF. The CDR3 DNA reads TGTGCCAGCAGCCCGGTACAGCGGCCTTACAATGAGCAGTTCTTC.

This clone was observed once. V is TRBV7-2 and J is TRBJ2-1; a weak D match, TRBD2 (5 bases). Germline loops: CDR1 SGHTA, CDR2 FQGNSA. The CDR3 is 15 amino acids. The ends were cut back, 1 base at V and 2 bases at J, with 9 bases in the middle. CDR3 DNA sequence: TGTGCCAGCAGCTTAGTGACGGGGACCTACAATGAGCAGTTCTTC. Protein product: CASSLVTGTYNEQFF. Full variable domain (missing parts from reference TRBV7-2 and TRBJ2-1): GAGVSQSPSNKVTEKGKDVELRCDPISGHTALYWYRQSLGQGLEFLIYFQGNSAPDKSGLPSDRFSAERTGGSVSTLTIQRTQQEDSAVYLCASSLVTGTYNEQFFGPGTRLTVL.

The V and J genes are TRBV5-1 and TRBJ2-3, with 7 bases aligning to TRBD2. Trimming at V came to 4 bases and at J to 1 base, leaving 9 bases not matched to a gene. Germline V gives CDR1 SGHRS, CDR2 YFSETQ. The CDR3 is 16 residues long. The CDR3 coding sequence is TGCGCCAGCAGCCCCCTTCCTAGCGGACGCACAGATACGCAGTATTTT. This translates into CASSPLPSGRTDTQYF.

V and J are TRBV3-1 (or the pseudogene TRBV3-2) and TRBJ2-7, with D perhaps TRBD1 (6 bases). The CDR3 spans 12 residues. The germline gives CDR1 LGHDT, CDR2 YNNKEL (reference sequence). V lost 5 bases, J lost 6 bases, and 11 bases lay in between. As DNA, the CDR3 is TGTGCCAGCAGCTTGAACAGGGTCGAGCAGTACTTC. Translating it yields CASSLNRVEQYF.

This sequence joins TRBV10-3 and TRBJ2-6; possible D gene TRBD1, 6 bases. Germline CDR1 ENHRY, CDR2 SYGVKD. With 0 bases removed from V and 0 bases from J, the gap between germline ends came to 6 bases. CDR3 length: 16 residues. The CDR3 spells CAISESTGSGANVLTF. CDR3 sequence (DNA): TGTGCCATCAGTGAGTCGACAGGCTCTGGGGCCAACGTCCTGACTTTC.

The DNA of the CDR3 is TGTGCCAGCAGCTTCCTGGGAGGAGGAACTGAAGCTTTCTTT. This gives the protein CASSFLGGGTEAFF. J is TRBJ1-1 and V is TRBV5-6; no clear D gene. V gave up 2 bases and J gave up 5 bases, with 13 bases separating them. CDR1 SGHDT and CDR2 YYEEEE come from the germline V gene. This CDR3 comprises 14 residues.

The chain employs TRBV6-2 or TRBV6-3 and TRBJ2-4, with TRBD2 as a possible D gene (5 bases). This CDR3 spans 16 amino acids. CDR1 MNHEY and CDR2 SVGEGT come from the germline V gene. Trimming cost V 1 base and J 0 bases, with 10 bases left between them. In nucleotides, the CDR3 is TGTGCCAGCAGTTACTACTCGGGGATAGCCAAAAACATTCAGTACTTC. Protein sequence: CASSYYSGIAKNIQYF.

The chain uses TRBV4-3 and TRBJ1-2, with 7 bases fitting TRBD1. Losses at the gene ends were 0 bases for V and 4 bases for J; bases not matched to a gene: 8. There are 16 residues in the CDR3. The germline CDR1 and CDR2 sequences are LGHNA and YSLEER. The CDR3 loop is CASSQEPDRVLYGYTF. CDR3 nucleotides: TGCGCCAGCAGCCAAGAGCCCGACAGGGTTCTCTATGGCTACACCTTC.

The chain recombines TRBV4-3 with TRBJ2-3; D unclear. V was pared by 0 bases and J by 6 bases, with 7 bases between. CDR3 size: 13 residues. Germline loops: CDR1 LGHNA, CDR2 YSLEER. CDR3 in DNA: TGCGCCAGCAGCCAAGATCGTTATGATACGCAGTATTTT. Its translation: CASSQDRYDTQYF.

The CDR3: CASRRGWPGFRETQYF. The CDR3 coding sequence is TGTGCCAGCAGAAGGGGCTGGCCAGGGTTCAGGGAGACCCAGTACTTC. The genes are TRBV2 and TRBJ2-5; D possibly corresponds to TRBD1 (5 bases). This CDR3 spans 16 amino acids. CDR1 SNHLY and CDR2 FYNNEI come from the germline V gene. Trimming pared 6 bases from V and 5 bases from J, leaving 22 bases between.

The rearrangement links TRBV11-2 to TRBJ2-1; 16 bases line up with TRBD2. Germline V gives CDR1 SGHAT, CDR2 FQNNGV. CDR3 length: 18 residues. Trimming removed 5 bases from V and 8 bases from J; junction bases left unmatched: 12. The CDR3 reads CASSLGTGGLAGGYEQFF. As DNA, the CDR3 is TGTGCCAGCAGCCTCGGGACAGGGGGACTAGCGGGAGGGTATGAGCAGTTCTTC.

CDR3 DNA: TGTGCCATCAGTGAAACTAAGGGACTAGCGGGGCCCACGGAGCAGTTCTTC. This encodes CAISETKGLAGPTEQFF. The J gene is TRBJ2-1, the V gene TRBV10-3; 13 bases match TRBD2. The V gene end was trimmed by 3 bases and the J gene end by 10 bases; junction bases not matched to a gene: 12. CDR1 is ENHRY, CDR2 SYGVKD, per germline. The CDR3 runs to 17 residues.

The chain recombines TRBV2 with TRBJ2-3; no clear D. V dropped 5 bases and J dropped 7 bases, with 10 bases sitting between them. Germline values: CDR1 SNHLY, CDR2 FYNNEI. CDR3 length: 12 residues. The CDR3 coding sequence is TGTGCCAGCAGTTCAATGACTTATACGCAGTATTTT. Amino acid sequence: CASSSMTYTQYF.

The J gene is TRBJ2-6, the V gene TRBV27, with a weak D call TRBD1 (5 bases). Per the germline V gene, CDR1 is MNHEY and CDR2 is SMNVEV (reference sequence). The CDR3 loop spans 15 amino acids. Trimming took 5 bases from V and 1 from J, leaving 9 bases between them. CDR3 nucleotide sequence: TGTGCCAGCAGTCCAGCAGGGTCTGGGGCCAACGTCCTGACTTTC. Its protein is CASSPAGSGANVLTF.

The chain carries TRBV4-2 and TRBJ2-3; TRBD2 aligns across 8 bases. Germline lookup yields CDR1 LGHNA and CDR2 YNFKEQ. Trimming removed 0 bases from V and 0 bases from J; junction bases left unmatched: 2. The CDR3 consists of 16 residues. The CDR3, as DNA: TGTGCCAGCAGCCAAGAACTAGCGGTTAGCACAGATACGCAGTATTTT. It encodes CASSQELAVSTDTQYF.